What follows is one T cell receptor beta chain and its context. Trimming cost V 0 bases and J 1 base, with 12 bases left between them. This CDR3 has 15 amino acids. Germline V CDR1 and CDR2: DFQATT, SNEGSKA (reference sequence). The sample comes from a study of T cell repertoires in cytomegalovirus infection. MiXCR, run by TCRdb on the reads, gives a single entry per CDR3 protein. The sample records some 400,000 distinct CDR3 sequences, 25% to 40% being singletons. Sequencing input: PBMCs. The receptor's source is a human donor in good health (CMV status not recorded). Some clones in this sample may be carry-over from other donors' samples. The V and J genes are TRBV20-1 and TRBJ1-1; D not certain. The CDR3 here is CSARDTREANTEAFF. DNA of the CDR3: TGCAGTGCTAGAGATACCCGGGAGGCGAACACTGAAGCTTTCTTT.